A single TCR beta chain is shown here with its context. This sample stems from a study of CD8 T cells in Susac syndrome. CDR1 is SQVTM and CDR2 is ANQGSEA in the germline V gene. After removal of 5 bases from V and 8 bases from J, the junction contained 13 bases not matched to a gene. This CDR3 contains 14 residues. The authors reverse transcribed roughly 0.5 to 1 ug RNA with random hexamers. One entry per CDR3 protein, called by TCRdb with MiXCR from the immunoSEQ multiplex PCR reads. This table has about 300,000 distinct CDR3 sequences, 70% to 90% appearing once. The sequenced sample was CD8+ T cells from PBMCs. This chain joins TRBV29-1 and TRBJ1-2; 8 bases align to TRBD1. The origin of this receptor is a human donor with multiple sclerosis. CDR3 bases: TGCAGCGTTCAGAAGACAGGGGTACTAGGGGGCTACACCTTC. Its translation is CSVQKTGVLGGYTF.